Listed here are 4 T cell receptor beta chains from one sample, sequenced in a study of T-cell reconstitution after alpha-beta-depleted transplantation in children. Unique molecular identifiers were incorporated during preparation of the TCRbeta library. TCRdb passed the PCR reads through MiXCR, listing each CDR3 protein once. The repertoire holds a few hundred thousand distinct CDR3 sequences, with about 9.6% as singletons. Here the sequenced sample was PBMCs from the stem cell graft donor, taken from the stem cell graft. All receptors come from a human donor who donated a stem cell graft to a child with SCID.

This clonotype was counted ten times or more. This sequence joins TRBV20-1 and TRBJ1-1, with 7 bases identical to TRBD1. This CDR3 contains 15 residues. Germline CDR1 is DFQATT and CDR2 is SNEGSKA (reference sequence). The V gene end was trimmed by 5 bases and the J gene end by 0 bases; junction bases not matched to a gene: 9. The CDR3 sequence is CSAGSRGGMNTEAFF. In DNA, the CDR3 is TGCAGTGCTGGCAGCCGAGGGGGCATGAACACTGAAGCTTTCTTT.

This clonotype was counted at least ten times. The gene calls are TRBV6-1 and TRBJ2-3; no definite D call. The germline V gene has CDR1 MNHNS and CDR2 SASEGT. The CDR3 is made up of 14 amino acids. V gave up 1 base and J gave up 7 bases, with 12 bases separating them. Written as DNA, the CDR3 is TGTGCCAGCAGTGAAGGTTCATTGAAAAATACGCAGTATTTT. Translating gives CASSEGSLKNTQYF.

Points on this clonotype: Since a much larger clone is just one base distant, this may be a read error. The CDR3 nucleotides read TGTGCCGGGGGAATAGCGGGGGGGTCGGCCTTCAATGAGCAGTTCTTC. Its translation: CAGGIAGGSAFNEQFF. The V and J genes are TRBV6-2 or TRBV6-3 and TRBJ2-1; 11 positions agree with TRBD2. With 11 bases clipped from V and 6 bases from J, the junction kept 15 bases outside the gene matches. The CDR3 contains 16 residues. Germline V gives CDR1 MNHEY, CDR2 SVGEGT.

This clonotype appeared many times. V usage is TRBV29-1 and J usage is TRBJ2-5, with a possible D match to TRBD2 (5 bases). The germline gives CDR1 SQVTM, CDR2 ANQGSEA. This CDR3 spans 14 amino acids. V lost 4 bases to trimming and J lost 2 bases, with 14 bases between them. The chain's CDR3 is CSVGRAAGQETQYF. Written as DNA, the CDR3 is TGCAGCGTTGGGCGGGCAGCAGGTCAAGAGACCCAGTACTTC. The full variable domain, rest sourced from reference TRBV29-1 and TRBJ2-5, is SAVISQKPSRDICQRGTSLTIQCQVDSQVTMMFWYRQQPGQSLTLIATANQGSEATYESGFVIDKFPISRPNLTFSTLTVSNMSPEDSSIYLCSVGRAAGQETQYFGPGTRLLVL.